This record concerns one T cell receptor (beta chain) sequence. Its antigen is unknown. No quality values exist for individual bases; no much larger clone is one base distant. Patients with autoimmune disease history or receiving systemic immunosuppression were excluded from the trial. Peripheral blood for TCR sequencing was drawn from every dose cohort at baseline, at cycle 4 day 1 and at cycle 7 day 1. Samples were obtained from an open-label, multicenter, first-in-human phase I dose-escalation trial of ivuxolimab. Adults with locally advanced or metastatic head and neck squamous cell, hepatocellular, melanoma or renal cell carcinoma were enrolled in the trial. Before TCR sequencing, CD4+ T cells and CD8+ T cells were sorted from peripheral blood as separate populations. To sequence the TCRbeta CDR3 region, genomic DNA was isolated from the sorted cells. The immunoSEQ Assay was used to sequence the TCRbeta CDR3 regions. TCRdb's version of the immuneACCESS table is confined to in-frame rearrangements and falls short of the full clone set. An unresolved V gene accounts for under half of the shortfall where checked; the remainder is of unknown origin. This sample comprises about 94,000 clones, roughly 84% of them detected only once. The ten most abundant clones make up 0.31% of the sample.

The sample belongs to a study of OX40 agonist ivuxolimab in advanced cancers. At the level of the whole study: Ivuxolimab, which targeted the costimulatory receptor OX40 (CD134), was an agonistic, fully human IgG2 monoclonal antibody. Intravenous ivuxolimab was administered to patients every 2 weeks at six dose levels: 0.01, 0.1, 0.3, 1.5, 3 and 10 mg/kg. Of the approximately 54 patients in dose escalation, about 19 had hepatocellular carcinoma, about 15 had melanoma, 9 had renal cell carcinoma and 9 had head and neck cancer. In the dose-escalation cohort, more than 80% of patients were male, and the mean age was around 65 years with a range of roughly 23 to 90. Prior anti-PD-1, anti-PD-L1 or anti-CTLA-4 therapy was permitted, and checkpoint inhibitors had been received by less than 45% of dose-escalation patients. Partial responses occurred in three dose-escalation patients: two with cutaneous melanoma and one with hepatocellular carcinoma. Peripheral TCRbeta sequencing aimed to test whether ivuxolimab altered TCR sequence diversity and caused clonal T-cell expansion. The paper reports the monotherapy dose-escalation portion (N of about 50 patients) of the phase I ivuxolimab trial.

Paper-wide results and their limitations: Low levels of normalized T-cell clonal expansion were also seen in some patients who did not respond. After ivuxolimab, more expanded clones were found on average in CD8+ T cells than in CD4+ T cells. At doses of 0.1 to 3.0 mg/kg, clonal expansion of both CD4+ and CD8+ blood T cells was observed from baseline to week 6. Partial responders in the 0.1-3.0 mg/kg groups had among the lowest normalized peripheral clonal expansion, especially among CD8+ T cells. Which antigens the clonally expanded peripheral T cells were specific for was not determined.

Sequences were derived from CD4+ or CD8+ T cells sorted from blood, sampled in a trial of the OX40 agonist ivuxolimab. This receptor was taken from an adult with an advanced solid tumor such as melanoma, head and neck, liver or kidney cancer.

The sequenced DNA is TGTGCCAGCAGTCCGGACAGGGGAGCGAACACTGAAGCTTTCTTT. This is translated as CASSPDRGANTEAFF. The rearranged segments are TRBV27 and TRBJ1-1, with 9 bases aligning to TRBD1. Here V drops 5 bases and J drops 1 base, and the junction holds 5 bases not matched to any gene. Reading from cysteine to phenylalanine, the CDR3 counts 15 amino acids. Only the CDR3 region is kept as DNA, spanning 45 bases read in frame from base 1. As encoded in the germline V gene (reference sequence), CDR1 is MNHEY while CDR2 is SMNVEV.